The clone carrying this T cell receptor beta chain was found once. This specimen belongs to a study of shared clonotypes between healthy human individuals. Repertoires were generated with immunoSEQ multiplex PCR, while TCRdb's copy carries only in-frame clones and drops some. This repertoire shows around 240,000 clones, approximately 65% found once; its top ten account for 11%. The germline V and J ends were trimmed by 2 bases and 4 bases, with 9 bases remaining between them. The CDR3 is 14 residues long. CDR1 and CDR2 (germline): SGHAT, FQNNGV. The receptor comes from a man aged 25 to 40 in good health. This chain joins TRBV11-2 and TRBJ1-3; D may be TRBD1 (5 bases). The sequenced sample was memory CD4+ T cells sorted from blood. Noted subset: CD45RA-negative fraction. Here the CDR3 DNA reads TGTGCCAGCAGCTTATCGGGGCCGGGAAACACCATATATTTT. Its translation is CASSLSGPGNTIYF.